This T cell receptor beta chain was captured by sequencing in a study of human T cells and chemical hapten exposure. Whole-study context: All patients underwent weekly scalp dosing with diphenylcyclopropenone for the full roughly 24-week study.

This clonotype has more than one count but fewer than ten. The library attached unique molecular identifiers to individual cDNA molecules. TCRdb itself ran the RACE reads through MiXCR, one entry per CDR3 protein. The data contain about 140,000 distinct CDR3 sequences, 12% of them singletons. The CDR3 covers 13 residues. Between the trimmed V and J ends, which lost 0 bases and 9 bases, there was a span of 12 bases. Germline assignment: CDR1 MGHRA and CDR2 YSYEKL. The sample's time point: patch test 2, 6 weeks after DPC sensitization. The treatment is: therapeutic diphenylcyclopropenone sensitization with weekly scalp DPC. Prior to application of each patch test, blood was drawn.

The source was whole blood, collected in connection with sensitization to the hapten diphenylcyclopropenone (DPC). The chain uses TRBV4-1 and TRBJ2-7; D is possibly TRBD1 or TRBD2 (5 bases each). The source is a woman aged 50 to 60 with alopecia areata. Some clones in this sample may be carry-over from other donors' samples. The CDR3 loop reads CASSQDQGPPQYF. The CDR3 region has the DNA TGCGCCAGCAGCCAAGATCAGGGACCCCCGCAGTACTTC.